This TCR beta chain is drawn from a study of T cell repertoires in cytomegalovirus infection. Study at large: Public TCR beta signatures were indicative of both CMV infection and a matching HLA type. Findings and limits, study-wide: HLA-C-restricted CMV clonotypes gave the most frequent clonotype in two of eight donors. Based on cumulative public TCR beta family frequency, carriers of CMV plus the relevant HLA were identified.

The CDR3 has 15 amino acids. Trimming removed 5 bases from V and 3 bases from J, with 14 bases in between. The germline CDR1 and CDR2 sequences are SGHVS and FQNEAQ. One entry per CDR3 protein results from TCRdb running MiXCR on the reads. Among approximately 190,000 distinct CDR3 sequences listed, nearly 9.5% were seen once. This clonotype was counted many times. Its antigen is undetermined. The V and J genes are TRBV7-8 and TRBJ2-1; unclear D gene. The clonotype comes from a human donor in good health (CMV status not recorded). Some clones in this sample may be carry-over from other donors' samples. Sample: PBMCs. The CDR3 nucleotides read TGTGCCAGCAGCATACCCCGGGCCCTCTACAATGAGCAGTTCTTC. Protein product: CASSIPRALYNEQFF.